The clone carrying this T cell receptor (beta chain) was counted between two and nine times. The sample originates from a study of identical twins. Germline CDR1 reads ENHRY; CDR2 reads SYGVKD. The V segment lost 8 bases and the J segment 2 bases; nucleotides outside the gene matches: 6. The CDR3 contains 14 residues. Each CDR3 protein gets one entry after TCRdb re-called the 5' RACE reads with MiXCR. The sample carries roughly 150,000 distinct CDR3 sequences, roughly 3.3% recorded once. The sequencing input was memory T cells sorted from blood. This TCR derives from a man younger than 35 in good health. The V and J genes are TRBV10-3 and TRBJ2-1; TRBD2 aligns across 7 bases. Here the CDR3 DNA reads TGTGCCATCGCAGGCGGGAGCGCCTACAATGAGCAGTTCTTC. Translated: CAIAGGSAYNEQFF.